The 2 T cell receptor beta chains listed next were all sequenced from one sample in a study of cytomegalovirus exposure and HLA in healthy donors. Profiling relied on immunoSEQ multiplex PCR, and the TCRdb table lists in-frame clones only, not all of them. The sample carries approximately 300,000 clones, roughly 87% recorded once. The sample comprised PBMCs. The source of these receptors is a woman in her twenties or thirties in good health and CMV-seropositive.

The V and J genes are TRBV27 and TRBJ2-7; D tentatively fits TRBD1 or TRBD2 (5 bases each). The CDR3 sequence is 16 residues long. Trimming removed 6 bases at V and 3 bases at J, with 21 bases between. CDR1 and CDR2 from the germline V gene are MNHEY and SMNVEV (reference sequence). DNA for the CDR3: TGTGCCAGCAGCCAAACGGGACGATCGGGCGGCTACGAGCAGTACTTC. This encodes CASSQTGRSGGYEQYF.

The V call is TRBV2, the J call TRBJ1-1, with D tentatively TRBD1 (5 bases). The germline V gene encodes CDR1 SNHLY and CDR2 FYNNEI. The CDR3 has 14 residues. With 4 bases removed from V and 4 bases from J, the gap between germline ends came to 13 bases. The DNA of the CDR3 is TGTGCCAGCAGTGTAGCGACCCAGGGCACTGAAGCTTTCTTT. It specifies CASSVATQGTEAFF.